This T cell receptor (beta chain) was recovered during a study of blood T cell repertoires in COVID-19. Trimming at V came to 3 bases and at J to 2 bases, leaving 6 bases not matched to a gene. CDR1 is SGHKS, CDR2 YYEKEE, per germline (reference sequence). CDR3 length: 15 residues. Source study methods: Reference gene primer amplification yielded estimated nucleated cell counts. Repertoires were generated with immunoSEQ multiplex PCR, while TCRdb's copy carries only in-frame clones and drops some. D and trimming were read from the DNA, whereas the V and J calls and clone size are those reported in that table. The table has around 130,000 clones, around 83% seen once.

The sequenced sample consisted of peripheral blood. The rearrangement uses TRBV5-5 and TRBJ2-5, with 8 nucleotides matching TRBD1. This clonotype was obtained from a man aged 30 to 39 with COVID-19, enrolled during active disease. The CDR3 reads CASSYQGAGQETQYF. In DNA, the CDR3 is TGTGCCAGCAGCTACCAGGGGGCAGGACAAGAGACCCAGTACTTC.